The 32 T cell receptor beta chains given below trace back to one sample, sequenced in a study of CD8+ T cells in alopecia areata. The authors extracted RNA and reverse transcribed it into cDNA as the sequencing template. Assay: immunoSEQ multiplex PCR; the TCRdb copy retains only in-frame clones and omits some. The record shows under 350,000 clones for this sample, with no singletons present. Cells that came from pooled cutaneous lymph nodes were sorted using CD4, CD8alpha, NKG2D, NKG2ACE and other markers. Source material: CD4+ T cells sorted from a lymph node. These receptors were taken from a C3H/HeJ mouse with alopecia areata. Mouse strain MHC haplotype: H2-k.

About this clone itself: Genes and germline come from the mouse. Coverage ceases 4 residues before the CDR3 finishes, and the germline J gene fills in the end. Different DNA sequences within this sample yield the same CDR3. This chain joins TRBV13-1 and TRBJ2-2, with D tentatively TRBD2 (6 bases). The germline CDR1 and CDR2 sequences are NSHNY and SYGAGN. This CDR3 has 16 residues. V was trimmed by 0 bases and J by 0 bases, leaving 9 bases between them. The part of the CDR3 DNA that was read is TGTGCCAGCAGTGATGCGAGGACTGCAAACACCGGG. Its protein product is CASSDARTANTG. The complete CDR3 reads CASSDARTANTGQLYF.

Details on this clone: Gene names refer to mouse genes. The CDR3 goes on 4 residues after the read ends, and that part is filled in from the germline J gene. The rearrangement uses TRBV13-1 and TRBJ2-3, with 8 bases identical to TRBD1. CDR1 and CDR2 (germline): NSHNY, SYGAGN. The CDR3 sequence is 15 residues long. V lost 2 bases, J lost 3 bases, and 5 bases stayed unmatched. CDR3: CASSEGRTGAETLYF. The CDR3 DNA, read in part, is TGTGCCAGCAGTGAAGGGCGGACAGGGGCAGAA.

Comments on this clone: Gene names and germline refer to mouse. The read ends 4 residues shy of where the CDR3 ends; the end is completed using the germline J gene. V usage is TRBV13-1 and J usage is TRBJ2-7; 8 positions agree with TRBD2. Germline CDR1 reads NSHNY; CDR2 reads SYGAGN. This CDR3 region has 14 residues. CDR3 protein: CASSDPRTGYEQYF. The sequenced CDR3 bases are TGTGCCAGCAGTGATCCAAGGACTGGGTAT.

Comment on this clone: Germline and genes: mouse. The sequenced CDR3 bases are TGTGCCAGCAGTTATGGACTGGGGGAGTACTATGCT. This translates into CASSYGLGEYYA. The CDR3 as a whole reads CASSYGLGEYYAEQFF. V is TRBV13-1 and J is TRBJ2-1; TRBD2 aligns across 10 bases. The read finishes 4 residues shy of the CDR3 end, and the germline J gene is used to complete it. Germline trimming cut 4 bases from V and 2 bases from J; bases unmatched to any gene: 6. Looked up from germline, CDR1 is NSHNY and CDR2 is SYGAGN. The CDR3 is 16 amino acids.

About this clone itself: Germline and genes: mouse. The part of the CDR3 DNA that was read is TGTGCCAGCAGTGATCGGGGGGGCGTCTCC. Protein sequence: CASSDRGGVS. The CDR3 reads in full as CASSDRGGVSDYTF. The rearrangement joins TRBV13-3 to TRBJ1-2; D possibly corresponds to TRBD1 (6 bases). The read ends 4 residues before the CDR3 terminus; that terminus is restored from the germline J gene. This CDR3 is 14 amino acids long. Per germline, CDR1 NNHDY and CDR2 SYVADS. With 1 base removed from V and 4 bases from J, the gap between germline ends came to 11 bases.

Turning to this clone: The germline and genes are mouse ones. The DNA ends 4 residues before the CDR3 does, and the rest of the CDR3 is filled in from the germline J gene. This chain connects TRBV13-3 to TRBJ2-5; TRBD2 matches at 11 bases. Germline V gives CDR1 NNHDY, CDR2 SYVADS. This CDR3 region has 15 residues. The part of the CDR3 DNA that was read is TGTGCCAGCAGTGGCTTGGGACTGGGGGAAGAC. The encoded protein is CASSGLGLGED. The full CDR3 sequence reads CASSGLGLGEDTQYF.

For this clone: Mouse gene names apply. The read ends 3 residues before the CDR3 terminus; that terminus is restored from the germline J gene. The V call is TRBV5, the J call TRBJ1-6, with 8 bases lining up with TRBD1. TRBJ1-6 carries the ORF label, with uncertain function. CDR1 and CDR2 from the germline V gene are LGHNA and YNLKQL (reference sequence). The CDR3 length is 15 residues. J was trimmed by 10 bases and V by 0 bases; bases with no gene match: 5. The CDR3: CASSQEGRGRSPLYF. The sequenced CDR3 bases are TGTGCCAGCAGCCAAGAAGGCAGGGGGCGGTCGCCC.

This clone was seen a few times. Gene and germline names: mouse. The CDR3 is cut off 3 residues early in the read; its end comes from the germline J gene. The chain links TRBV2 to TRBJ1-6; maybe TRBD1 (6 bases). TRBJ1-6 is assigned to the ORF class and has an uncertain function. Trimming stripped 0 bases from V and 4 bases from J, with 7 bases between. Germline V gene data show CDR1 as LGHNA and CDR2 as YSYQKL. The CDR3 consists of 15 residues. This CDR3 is CASSQEGQYNSPLYF. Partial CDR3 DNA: TGTGCCAGCAGCCAAGAGGGACAATATAATTCGCCC.

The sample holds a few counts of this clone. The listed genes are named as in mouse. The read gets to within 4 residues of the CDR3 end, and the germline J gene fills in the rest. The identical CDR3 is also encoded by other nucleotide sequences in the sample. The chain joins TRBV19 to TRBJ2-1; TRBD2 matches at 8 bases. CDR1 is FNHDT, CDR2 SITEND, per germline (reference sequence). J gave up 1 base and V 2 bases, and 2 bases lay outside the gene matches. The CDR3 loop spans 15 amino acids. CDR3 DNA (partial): TGTGCCAGCAGTATCCCTGGGGGGAACTATGCT. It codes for CASSIPGGNYA. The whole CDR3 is CASSIPGGNYAEQFF.

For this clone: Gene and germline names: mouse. The sequenced CDR3 bases are TGTGCCAGCAGCCAAGGGACAGTTAACTATGCT. Amino acids: CASSQGTVNYA. The CDR3 in its entirety is CASSQGTVNYAEQFF. The gene calls are TRBV5 and TRBJ2-1; a weak D match, TRBD1 (6 bases). The read finishes 4 residues shy of the CDR3 end, and the germline J gene is used to complete it. The length of the CDR3 is 15 residues. Trimming left V 1 base short and J 0 bases short, with 7 bases between. In germline, CDR1 is LGHNA, CDR2 YNLKQL (reference sequence).

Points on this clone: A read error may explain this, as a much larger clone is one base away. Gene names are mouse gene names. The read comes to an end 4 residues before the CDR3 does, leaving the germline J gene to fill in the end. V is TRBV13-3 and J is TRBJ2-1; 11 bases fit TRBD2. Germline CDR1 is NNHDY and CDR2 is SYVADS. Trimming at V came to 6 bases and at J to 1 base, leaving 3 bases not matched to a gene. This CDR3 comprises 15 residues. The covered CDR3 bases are TGTGCCAGCACCCGGGACTGGGGGAACTATGCT. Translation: CASTRDWGNYA. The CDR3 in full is CASTRDWGNYAEQFF.

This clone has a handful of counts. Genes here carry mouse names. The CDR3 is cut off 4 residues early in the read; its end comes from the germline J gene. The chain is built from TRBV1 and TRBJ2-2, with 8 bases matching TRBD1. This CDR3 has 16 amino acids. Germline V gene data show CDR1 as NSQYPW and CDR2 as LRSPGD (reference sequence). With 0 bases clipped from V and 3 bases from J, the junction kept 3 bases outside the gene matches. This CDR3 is CTCSADRTGHTGQLYF. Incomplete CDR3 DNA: TGCACCTGCAGTGCAGATAGGACAGGGCACACCGGG.

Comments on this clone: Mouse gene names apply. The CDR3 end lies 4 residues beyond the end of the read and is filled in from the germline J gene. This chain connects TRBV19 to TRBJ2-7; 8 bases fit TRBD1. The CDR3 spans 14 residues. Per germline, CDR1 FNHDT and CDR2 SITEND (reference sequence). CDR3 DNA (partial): TGTGCCAGCAGCCTCGACAGGGGAAAGTAT. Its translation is CASSLDRGKY. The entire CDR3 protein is CASSLDRGKYEQYF.

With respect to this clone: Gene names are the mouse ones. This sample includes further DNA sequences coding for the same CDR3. The covered CDR3 bases are TGTGCCAGCTCTCTCGTACTGGGGGGTTAT. This sequence encodes CASSLVLGGY. The whole CDR3 sequence reads CASSLVLGGYEQYF. This rearrangement joins TRBV12-1 to TRBJ2-7; TRBD2 aligns across 9 bases. The read halts 4 residues ahead of the CDR3 end, with the missing end drawn from the germline J gene. Germline V gene sequence: CDR1 SGHSN, CDR2 HYEKVE. The CDR3 totals 14 residues. Full variable domain (outside the CDR3, taken from reference TRBV12-1 and TRBJ2-7): DSGVVQSPRHIIKEKGGRSVLTCIPISGHSNVVWYQQTLGKELKFLIQHYEKVERDKGFLPSRFSVQQFDDYHSEMNMSALELEDSAMYFCASSLVLGGYEQYFGPGTRLTVL.

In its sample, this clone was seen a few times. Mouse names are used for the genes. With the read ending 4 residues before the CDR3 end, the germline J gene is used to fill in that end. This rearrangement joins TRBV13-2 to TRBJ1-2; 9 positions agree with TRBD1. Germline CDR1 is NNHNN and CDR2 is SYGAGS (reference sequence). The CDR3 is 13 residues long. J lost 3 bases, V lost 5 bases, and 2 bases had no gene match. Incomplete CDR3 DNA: TGTGCCAGCGGCCGGGACAGGGACTCC. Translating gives CASGRDRDS. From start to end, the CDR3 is CASGRDRDSDYTF.

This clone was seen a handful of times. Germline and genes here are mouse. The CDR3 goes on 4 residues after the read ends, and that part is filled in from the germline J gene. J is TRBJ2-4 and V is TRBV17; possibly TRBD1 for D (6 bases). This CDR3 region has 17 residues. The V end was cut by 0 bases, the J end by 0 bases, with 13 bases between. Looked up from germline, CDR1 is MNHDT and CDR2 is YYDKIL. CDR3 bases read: TGTGCTAGCAGTAGAGACCCCCCCAGGGGAAGTCAAAAC. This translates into CASSRDPPRGSQN. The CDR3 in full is CASSRDPPRGSQNTLYF.

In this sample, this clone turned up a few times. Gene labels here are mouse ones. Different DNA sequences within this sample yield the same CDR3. CDR3 in amino acids: CAWSLRTANSDYTF. The sequenced CDR3 bases are TGTGCCTGGAGTCTGCGGACAGCAAACTCC. The chain uses TRBV31 and TRBJ1-2; a weak D match, TRBD1 (6 bases). The CDR3 goes on 4 residues after the read ends, and that part is filled in from the germline J gene. Germline V gene sequence: CDR1 GKSSPN, CDR2 SITVG. V shed 0 bases and J shed 0 bases, with 8 bases lying between them. The CDR3 sequence is 14 residues long.

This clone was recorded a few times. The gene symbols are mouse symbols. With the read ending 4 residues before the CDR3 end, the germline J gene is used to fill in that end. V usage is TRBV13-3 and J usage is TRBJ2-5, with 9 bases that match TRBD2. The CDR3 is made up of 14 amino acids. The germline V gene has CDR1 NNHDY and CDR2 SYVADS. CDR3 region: CASSDAGLGDTQYF. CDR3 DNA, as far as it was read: TGTGCCAGCAGTGATGCCGGACTGGGGGAC.

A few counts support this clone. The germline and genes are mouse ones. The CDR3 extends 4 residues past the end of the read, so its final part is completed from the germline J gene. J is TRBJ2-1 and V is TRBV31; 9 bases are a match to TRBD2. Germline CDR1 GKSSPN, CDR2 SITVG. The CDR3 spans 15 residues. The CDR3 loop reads CAWSLDGGAGAEQFF. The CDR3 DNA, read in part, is TGTGCCTGGAGTCTAGATGGGGGGGCGGGGGCT.

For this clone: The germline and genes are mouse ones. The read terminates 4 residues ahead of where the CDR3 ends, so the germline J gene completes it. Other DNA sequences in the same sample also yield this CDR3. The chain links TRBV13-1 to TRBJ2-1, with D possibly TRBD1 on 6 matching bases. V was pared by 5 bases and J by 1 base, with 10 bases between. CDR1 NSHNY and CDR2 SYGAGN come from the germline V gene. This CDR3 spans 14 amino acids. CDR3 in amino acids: CASSKGQNYAEQFF. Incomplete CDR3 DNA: TGTGCCAGCAGCAAGGGACAAAACTATGCT.

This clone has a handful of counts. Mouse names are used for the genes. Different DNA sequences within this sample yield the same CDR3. The CDR3 is CASSLGQANTEVFF. The sequenced CDR3 bases are TGTGCCAGCAGTTTGGGACAAGCAAACACA. The genes are TRBV19 and TRBJ1-1; TRBD1 is a possible D gene (6 bases). With the read ending 4 residues before the CDR3 end, the germline J gene is used to fill in that end. Germline CDR1 and CDR2: FNHDT and SITEND (reference sequence). Trimming left V 4 bases short and J 0 bases short, with 10 bases between. The CDR3 consists of 14 residues.

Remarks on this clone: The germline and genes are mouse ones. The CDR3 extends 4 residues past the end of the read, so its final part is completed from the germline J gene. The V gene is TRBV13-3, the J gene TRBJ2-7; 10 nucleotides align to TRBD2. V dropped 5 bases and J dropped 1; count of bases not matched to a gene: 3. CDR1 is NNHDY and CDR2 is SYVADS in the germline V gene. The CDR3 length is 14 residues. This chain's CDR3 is CASRALGGSYEQYF. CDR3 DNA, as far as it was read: TGTGCCAGCAGGGCACTGGGGGGGTCCTAT.

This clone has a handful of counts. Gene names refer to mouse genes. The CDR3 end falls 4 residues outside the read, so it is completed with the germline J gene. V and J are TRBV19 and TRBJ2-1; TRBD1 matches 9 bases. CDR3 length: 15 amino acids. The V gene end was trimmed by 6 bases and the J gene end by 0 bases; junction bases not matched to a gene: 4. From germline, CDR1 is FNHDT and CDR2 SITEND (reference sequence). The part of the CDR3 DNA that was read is TGTGCCAGCAAGGGACAGGGTCTTAACTATGCT. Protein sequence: CASKGQGLNYA. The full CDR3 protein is CASKGQGLNYAEQFF. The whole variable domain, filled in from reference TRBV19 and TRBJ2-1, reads GGIITQTPKFLIGQEGQKLTLKCQQNFNHDTMYWYRQDSGKGLRLIYYSITENDLQKGDLSEGYDASREKKSSFSLTVTSAQKNEMAVFLCASKGQGLNYAEQFFGPGTRLTVL.

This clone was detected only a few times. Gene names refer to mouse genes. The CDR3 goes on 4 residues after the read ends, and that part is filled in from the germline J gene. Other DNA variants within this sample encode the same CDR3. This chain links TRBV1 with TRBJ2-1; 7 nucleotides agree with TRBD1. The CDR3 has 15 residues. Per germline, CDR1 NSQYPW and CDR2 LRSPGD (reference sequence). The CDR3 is CTCSADRQGGAEQFF. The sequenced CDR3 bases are TGCACCTGCAGTGCAGATCGACAGGGAGGCGCT.

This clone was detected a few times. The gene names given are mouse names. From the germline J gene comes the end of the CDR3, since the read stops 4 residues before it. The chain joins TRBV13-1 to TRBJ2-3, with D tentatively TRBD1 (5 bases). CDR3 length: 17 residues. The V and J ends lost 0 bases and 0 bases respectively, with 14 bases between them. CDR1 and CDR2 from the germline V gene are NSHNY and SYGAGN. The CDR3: CASSDAYRSSSAETLYF. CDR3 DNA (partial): TGTGCCAGCAGTGATGCCTACAGGTCTTCTAGTGCAGAA.

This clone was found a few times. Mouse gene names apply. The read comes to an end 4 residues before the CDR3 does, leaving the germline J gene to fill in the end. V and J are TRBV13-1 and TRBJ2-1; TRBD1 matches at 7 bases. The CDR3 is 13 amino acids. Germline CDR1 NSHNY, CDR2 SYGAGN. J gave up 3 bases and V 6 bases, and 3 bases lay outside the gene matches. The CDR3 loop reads CASTGQSYAEQFF. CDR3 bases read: TGTGCCAGCACGGGACAGTCCTATGCT.

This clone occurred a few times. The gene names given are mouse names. The chain's CDR3 is CASSNGDSYNSPLYF. The part of the CDR3 DNA that was read is TGTGCCAGCAGTAACGGGGACAGCTATAATTCGCCC. The chain combines TRBV19 with TRBJ1-6; 7 bases map to TRBD1. The read terminates 3 residues before the CDR3 end, so the remaining end is supplied by the germline J gene. TRBJ1-6 is treated as an ORF (open reading frame) with a function not yet certain. The germline V gene has CDR1 FNHDT and CDR2 SITEND (reference sequence). There are 15 residues in the CDR3. Trimming took 3 bases from V and 3 from J; bases not matched to a gene: 3.

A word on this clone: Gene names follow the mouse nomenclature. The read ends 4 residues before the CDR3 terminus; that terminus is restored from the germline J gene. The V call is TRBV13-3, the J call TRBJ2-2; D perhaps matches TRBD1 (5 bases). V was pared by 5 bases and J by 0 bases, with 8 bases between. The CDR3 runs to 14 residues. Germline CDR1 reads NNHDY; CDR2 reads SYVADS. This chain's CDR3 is CASRDKANTGQLYF. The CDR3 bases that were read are TGTGCCAGCAGGGACAAAGCAAACACCGGG.

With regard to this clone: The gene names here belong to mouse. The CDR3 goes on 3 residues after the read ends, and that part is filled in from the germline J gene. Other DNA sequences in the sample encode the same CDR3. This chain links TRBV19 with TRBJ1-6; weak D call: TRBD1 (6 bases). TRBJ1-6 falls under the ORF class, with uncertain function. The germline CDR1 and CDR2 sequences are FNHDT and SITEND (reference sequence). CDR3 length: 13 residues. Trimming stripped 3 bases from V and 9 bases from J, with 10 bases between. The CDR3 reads CASSTGEGSPLYF. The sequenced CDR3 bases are TGTGCCAGCAGTACAGGGGAGGGTTCGCCC.

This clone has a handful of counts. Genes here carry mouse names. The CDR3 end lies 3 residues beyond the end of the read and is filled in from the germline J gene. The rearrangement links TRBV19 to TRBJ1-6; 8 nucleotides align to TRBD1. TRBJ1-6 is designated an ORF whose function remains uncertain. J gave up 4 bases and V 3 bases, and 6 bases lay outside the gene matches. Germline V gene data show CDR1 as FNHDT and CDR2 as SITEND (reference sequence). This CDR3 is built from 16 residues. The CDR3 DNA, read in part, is TGTGCCAGCAGTACCCGGGACAGGAAATATAATTCGCCC. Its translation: CASSTRDRKYNSP. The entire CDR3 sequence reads CASSTRDRKYNSPLYF.

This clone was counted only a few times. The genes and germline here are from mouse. The DNA read from the CDR3 is TGTGCCAGCTCCCCTACAGTTAACTATGCT. Its translation: CASSPTVNYA. The CDR3 in its entirety is CASSPTVNYAEQFF. This chain uses TRBV12-1 with TRBJ2-1, with D unclear. The sequenced fragment ends 4 residues before the CDR3 boundary, so the rest is inferred from the germline J gene. Trimming left V 4 bases short and J 0 bases short, with 9 bases between. CDR1 is SGHSN, CDR2 HYEKVE, per germline. There are 14 residues in the CDR3.

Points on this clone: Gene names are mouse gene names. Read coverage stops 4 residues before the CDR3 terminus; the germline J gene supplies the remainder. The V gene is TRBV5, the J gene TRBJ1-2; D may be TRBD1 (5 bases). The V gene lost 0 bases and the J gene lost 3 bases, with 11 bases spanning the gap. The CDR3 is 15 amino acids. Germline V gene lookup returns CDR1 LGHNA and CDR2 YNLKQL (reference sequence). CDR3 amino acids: CASSQEAGRDSDYTF. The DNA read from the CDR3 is TGTGCCAGCAGCCAAGAGGCAGGGAGGGACTCC.